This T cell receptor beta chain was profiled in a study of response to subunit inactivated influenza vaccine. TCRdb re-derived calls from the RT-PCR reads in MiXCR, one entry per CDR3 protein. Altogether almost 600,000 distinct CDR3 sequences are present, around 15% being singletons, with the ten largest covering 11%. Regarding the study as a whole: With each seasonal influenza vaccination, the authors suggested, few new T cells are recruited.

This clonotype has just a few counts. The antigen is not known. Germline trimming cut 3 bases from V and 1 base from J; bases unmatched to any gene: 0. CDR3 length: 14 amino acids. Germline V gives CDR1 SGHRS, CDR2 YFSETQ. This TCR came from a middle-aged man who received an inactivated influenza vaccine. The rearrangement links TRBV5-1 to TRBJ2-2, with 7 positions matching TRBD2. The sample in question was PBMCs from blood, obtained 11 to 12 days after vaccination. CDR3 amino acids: CASSWGGNTGELFF. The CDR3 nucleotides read TGCGCCAGCAGCTGGGGGGGGAACACCGGGGAGCTGTTTTTT.